This TCR beta chain stems from a study of PD-1 blockade in classical Hodgkin lymphoma. About this clone: Its antigen is not identified.

Produced via immunoSEQ multiplex PCR; TCRdb's table is partial and in-frame only. The sample lists 80,000 to 100,000 clones, more than 80% seen once, with 15% to 20% in the top ten. In every patient, relapse followed autologous stem cell transplantation, while exposure to brentuximab vedotin differed. Findings of the study overall: Reports indicated that newly diagnosed patients had lower baseline TCR diversity than healthy donors did.

The receptor was isolated from a human donor with classical Hodgkin lymphoma. This sample comprised peripheral blood mononuclear cells (PBMCs), obtained before the second cycle of nivolumab.

Here the CDR3 reads CASSWAYGYTF. CDR3 in DNA: TGTGCCAGCAGTTGGGCCTATGGCTACACCTTC. This rearrangement joins TRBV7-9 to TRBJ1-2; D gene ambiguous. Trimming cost V 6 bases and J 4 bases, with 6 bases left between them. Per the germline V gene, CDR1 is SEHNR and CDR2 is FQNEAQ (reference sequence). The CDR3 runs 11 residues. Full variable domain (outside the CDR3, taken from reference TRBV7-9 and TRBJ1-2): DTGVSQNPRHKITKRGQNVTFRCDPISEHNRLYWYRQTLGQGPEFLTYFQNEAQLEKSRLLSDRFSAERPKGSFSTLEIQRTEQGDSAMYLCASSWAYGYTFGSGTRLTVV.